The 24 T cell receptor beta chains listed next were all sequenced from one sample in a study of control samples from healthy donors and cancer patients. Using immunoSEQ multiplex PCR, the repertoire was profiled, and TCRdb retains in-frame clones only, with some absent. Here the sample spans over 120,000 clones, about 93% being singletons. Sequencing was performed on PBMCs. These TCRs come from a man between 60 and 70 years old with colorectal cancer.

V gene TRBV6-2 or TRBV6-3 combines with J gene TRBJ1-5; D might be TRBD1 (6 bases). The CDR3 runs to 16 residues. Trimming stripped 2 bases from V and 5 bases from J, with 16 bases between. Germline CDR1 is MNHEY and CDR2 is SVGEGT. CDR3 coding DNA: TGTGCCAGCAGTTACCCCTTGAGGGGGGGCGATCAGCCCCAGCATTTT. Protein sequence: CASSYPLRGGDQPQHF.

V usage is TRBV14 and J usage is TRBJ2-3; D possibly corresponds to TRBD1 (8 bases). CDR3 length: 16 amino acids. V shed 5 bases and J shed 4 bases, with 19 bases lying between them. CDR1 SGHDN and CDR2 FVKESK come from the germline V gene. CDR3 in amino acids: CASSAIGQGGADTQYF. CDR3 in DNA: TGTGCCAGCAGCGCGATAGGACAGGGAGGGGCAGATACGCAGTATTTT.

The V gene is TRBV4-1, the J gene TRBJ2-7; 9 nucleotides match TRBD1. Trimming removed 4 bases from V and 0 bases from J; junction bases left unmatched: 4. The CDR3 loop spans 15 amino acids. Germline lookup yields CDR1 MGHRA and CDR2 YSYEKL. CDR3 in amino acids: CASSLGQGSSYEQYF. For the CDR3, the DNA is TGCGCCAGCAGCCTGGGACAGGGTAGCTCCTACGAGCAGTACTTC.

In DNA, the CDR3 is TGTGCCAGCAGTTACAGACAGAGCTCCTACGAGCAGTACTTC. Translated: CASSYRQSSYEQYF. The rearrangement joins TRBV6-2 or TRBV6-3 to TRBJ2-7; perhaps TRBD1 as D (5 bases). Trimming pared 2 bases from V and 0 bases from J, leaving 8 bases between. This CDR3 contains 14 residues. Looked up from germline, CDR1 is MNHEY and CDR2 is SVGEGT.

The J gene is TRBJ1-5, the V gene TRBV12-5; D gene unclear. The V gene lost 7 bases and the J gene lost 4 bases, with 8 bases spanning the gap. Germline V gene lookup returns CDR1 LGHNT and CDR2 FRNRAP. There are 12 residues in the CDR3. In DNA form, the CDR3 reads TGTGCTAGTGCCGGGGAAAATCAGCCCCAGCATTTT. Amino acids: CASAGENQPQHF.

V gene TRBV18 combines with J gene TRBJ2-7; D remains unclear. CDR3 length: 14 amino acids. The germline V and J ends were trimmed by 0 bases and 2 bases, with 8 bases remaining between them. In germline, CDR1 is KGHSH, CDR2 LQKENI. The CDR3: CASSPPVTTYEQYF. In DNA, the CDR3 is TGTGCCAGCTCACCACCGGTTACCACCTACGAGCAGTACTTC.

This chain uses TRBV30 with TRBJ1-6; D is unclear. The CDR3 has 14 residues. Germline V CDR1 and CDR2: GTSNPN, SVGIG (reference sequence). Trimming took 0 bases from V and 6 from J, leaving 9 bases between them. In nucleotides, the CDR3 is TGTGCCTGGAGTGTACATAAGGTTAATTCACCCCTCCACTTT. Translated, it gives CAWSVHKVNSPLHF.

The chain carries TRBV11-2 and TRBJ1-2; unclear D gene. The CDR3 contains 14 residues. Trimming pared 2 bases from V and 3 bases from J, leaving 10 bases between. The germline V gene encodes CDR1 SGHAT and CDR2 FQNNGV. The CDR3 sequence is CASSLLRLDYGYTF. DNA of the CDR3: TGTGCCAGCAGCTTACTCCGGTTGGACTATGGCTACACCTTC.

The V and J genes are TRBV5-4 and TRBJ1-1; D ambiguous. This CDR3 contains 14 residues. Trimming took 1 base from V and 0 from J, leaving 7 bases between them. Germline V gene data show CDR1 as SGHNT and CDR2 as YYREEE (reference sequence). CDR3 coding DNA: TGTGCCAGCAGCTTGTATAACCTGAACACTGAAGCTTTCTTT. Amino acid sequence: CASSLYNLNTEAFF.

The genes are TRBV6-2 or TRBV6-3 and TRBJ1-2; D is perhaps TRBD1 (5 bases). Germline-derived CDR1 and CDR2 are MNHEY and SVGEGT. This CDR3 region has 12 residues. V was shortened by 5 bases and J by 3 bases, with 7 bases between the two germline ends. The CDR3 DNA follows: TGTGCCAGCAGTCAGACAGACTATGGCTACACCTTC. It is translated as CASSQTDYGYTF.

A few counts support this clone. The chain combines TRBV5-1 with TRBJ1-6, with TRBD1 identical over 8 bases. This CDR3 spans 16 amino acids. The junction had 7 bases not matched to a gene; V was cut back by 0 bases and J by 8 bases. Germline V lookup: CDR1 SGHRS, CDR2 YFSETQ. In nucleotides, the CDR3 is TGCGCCAGCAGCTTGGGACCGACAGGGGATGATTCACCCCTCCACTTT. Its protein product is CASSLGPTGDDSPLHF.

This chain links TRBV19 with TRBJ2-7; maybe TRBD1 (6 bases). CDR3 length: 13 residues. The germline CDR1 and CDR2 sequences are LNHDA and SQIVND (reference sequence). V was shortened by 3 bases and J by 7 bases, with 13 bases between the two germline ends. CDR3 bases: TGTGCCAGTAGTATTGGGGGCCGTCGGGAGCAGTACTTC. Translated, it gives CASSIGGRREQYF. Using reference TRBV19 and TRBJ2-7 for the parts outside the CDR3, the full variable domain is DGGITQSPKYLFRKEGQNVTLSCEQNLNHDAMYWYRQDPGQGLRLIYYSQIVNDFQKGDIAEGYSVSREKKESFPLTVTSAQKNPTAFYLCASSIGGRREQYFGPGTRLTVT.

This sequence joins TRBV6-2 or TRBV6-3 and TRBJ2-2, with 8 bases lining up with TRBD2. Germline values: CDR1 MNHEY, CDR2 SVGEGT. This CDR3 has 17 amino acids. The junction had 9 bases not matched to a gene; V was cut back by 3 bases and J by 3 bases. The CDR3 reads CASSYESGGTDTGELFF. The CDR3 DNA is TGTGCCAGCAGTTATGAGAGCGGGGGCACGGACACCGGGGAGCTGTTTTTT.

The chain links TRBV6-6 to TRBJ2-7; D remains unclear. The CDR3 loop spans 13 amino acids. Germline V gives CDR1 MNHNY, CDR2 SVGAGI (reference sequence). With 2 bases removed from V and 0 bases from J, the gap between germline ends came to 5 bases. The CDR3 here is CASSYVASYEQYF. The CDR3 DNA follows: TGTGCCAGCAGTTACGTGGCCTCCTACGAGCAGTACTTC.

V is TRBV6-6 and J is TRBJ1-4; D possibly corresponds to TRBD1 (6 bases). CDR3 length: 16 residues. V shed 6 bases and J shed 4 bases, with 18 bases lying between them. Per germline, CDR1 MNHNY and CDR2 SVGAGI (reference sequence). This chain's CDR3 is CASSSESGANNEKLFF. CDR3 bases: TGTGCCAGCAGCTCAGAATCAGGGGCGAATAATGAAAAACTGTTTTTT.

The rearrangement links TRBV6-5 to TRBJ2-3; D remains ambiguous. The CDR3 is made up of 15 amino acids. Trimming removed 3 bases from V and 2 bases from J, with 12 bases in between. Per germline, CDR1 MNHEY and CDR2 SVGAGI. CDR3 loop: CASSYSRAPTDTQYF. DNA for the CDR3: TGTGCCAGCAGTTATTCCCGGGCACCCACAGATACGCAGTATTTT.

CDR3 residues: CATSGGVSNQPQHF. The CDR3 nucleotides read TGTGCCACCAGTGGAGGGGTGAGCAATCAGCCCCAGCATTTT. This chain links TRBV24-1 with TRBJ1-5; D might be TRBD1 (5 bases). Per germline, CDR1 KGHDR and CDR2 SFDVKD. The length of the CDR3 is 14 residues. The V end lost 5 bases, the J end lost 1 base, and 8 bases lay between the germline ends.

The chain recombines TRBV6-5 with TRBJ2-1, with D possibly being TRBD1 (6 bases). The CDR3 extends over 12 amino acids. Germline loops: CDR1 MNHEY, CDR2 SVGAGI. The ends were cut back, 4 bases at V and 7 bases at J, with 8 bases in the middle. The DNA of the CDR3 is TGTGCCAGCAGTTTACAGGGAAATGAGCAGTTCTTC. This encodes CASSLQGNEQFF.

This rearrangement joins TRBV4-3 to TRBJ2-5; D may be TRBD2 (6 bases). There are 15 residues in the CDR3. V lost 0 bases and J lost 4, with 12 bases in between. The V gene's germline CDR1 is LGHNA and CDR2 YSLEER. As DNA, the CDR3 is TGCGCCAGCAGCCAAGAAGGCGGGGTAGGAGAGACCCAGTACTTC. Translation gives CASSQEGGVGETQYF.

This chain connects TRBV27 to TRBJ2-2, with D unresolved. The CDR3 sequence is 16 residues long. CDR1 and CDR2 (germline): MNHEY, SMNVEV (reference sequence). With 7 bases removed from V and 4 bases from J, the gap between germline ends came to 19 bases. CDR3 in amino acids: CASTPLRVISTGELFF. CDR3 nucleotides: TGTGCCAGCACCCCTCTCCGAGTCATAAGCACCGGGGAGCTGTTTTTT.

The V call is TRBV28, the J call TRBJ2-1; D not certain. Per the germline V gene, CDR1 is MDHEN and CDR2 is SYDVKM. Trimming pared 2 bases from V and 0 bases from J, leaving 8 bases between. This CDR3 region has 15 residues. The CDR3 loop is CASSLNLNSYNEQFF. The CDR3 DNA reads as TGTGCCAGCAGTTTAAATCTGAACTCCTACAATGAGCAGTTCTTC. The variable domain in full, completed from reference TRBV28 and TRBJ2-1, reads DVKVTQSSRYLVKRTGEKVFLECVQDMDHENMFWYRQDPGLGLRLIYFSYDVKMKEKGDIPEGYSVSREKKERFSLILESASTNQTSMYLCASSLNLNSYNEQFFGPGTRLTVL.

The rearrangement uses TRBV3-1 (or the pseudogene TRBV3-2) and TRBJ1-3; TRBD1 aligns across 10 bases. Germline lookup yields CDR1 LGHDT and CDR2 YNNKEL (reference sequence). V gave up 3 bases and J gave up 7 bases; unmatched junction bases: 3. This CDR3 has 14 amino acids. CDR3 nucleotides: TGTGCCAGCAGCCAGGGGGGACAGGGGAACACCATATATTTT. This codes for CASSQGGQGNTIYF.

This chain joins TRBV6-5 and TRBJ1-5; tentatively, D is TRBD1 (6 bases). Looked up from germline, CDR1 is MNHEY and CDR2 is SVGAGI. CDR3 length: 15 amino acids. The V end was cut by 5 bases, the J end by 1 base, with 12 bases between. This CDR3 is CASSLLGGSNQPQHF. DNA for the CDR3: TGTGCCAGCAGTCTCTTAGGGGGAAGCAATCAGCCCCAGCATTTT.

The V call is TRBV30, the J call TRBJ1-2; possible D gene TRBD1, 5 bases. The CDR3 runs to 11 residues. The ends were cut back, 5 bases at V and 8 bases at J, with 12 bases in the middle. Germline assignment: CDR1 GTSNPN and CDR2 SVGIG (reference sequence). CDR3 nucleotide sequence: TGTGCCTGGGGACGGGGCGGCGGCTACACCTTC. Encoded protein: CAWGRGGGYTF.